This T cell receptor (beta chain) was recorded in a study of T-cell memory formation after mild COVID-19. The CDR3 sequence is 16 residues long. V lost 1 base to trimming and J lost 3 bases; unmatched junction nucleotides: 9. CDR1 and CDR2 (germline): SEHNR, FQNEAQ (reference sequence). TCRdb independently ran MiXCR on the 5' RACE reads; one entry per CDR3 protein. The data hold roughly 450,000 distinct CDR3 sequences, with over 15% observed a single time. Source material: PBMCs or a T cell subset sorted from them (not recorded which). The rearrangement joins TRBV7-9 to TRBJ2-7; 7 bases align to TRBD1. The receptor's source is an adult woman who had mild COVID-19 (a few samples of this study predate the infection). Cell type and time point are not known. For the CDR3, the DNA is TGTGCCAGCAGCTTAGTTGGGGACAGTAAACACTACGAGCAGTACTTC. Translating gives CASSLVGDSKHYEQYF.